This T cell receptor (beta chain) was found in a study of blood T cell repertoires in COVID-19. Data came from immunoSEQ multiplex PCR; TCRdb stores just in-frame clones and leaves some out. This table holds 120,000 to 150,000 clones, 87% found once. Per germline, CDR1 SEHNR and CDR2 FQNEAQ (reference sequence). V shed 2 bases and J 4 bases; nucleotides not matched to a gene: 4. The CDR3 covers 15 residues. The specimen was peripheral blood. This clonotype was sampled from a man older than 75 with acute or convalescent COVID-19. The chain uses TRBV7-9 and TRBJ2-5; 10 bases are a match to TRBD1. As DNA, the CDR3 is TGTGCCAGCAGCTTAAGGCGGACAGGGGGAGAGACCCAGTACTTC. Its protein is CASSLRRTGGETQYF. The full variable domain, with the rest looked up from reference TRBV7-9 and TRBJ2-5, is DTGVSQNPRHKITKRGQNVTFRCDPISEHNRLYWYRQTLGQGPEFLTYFQNEAQLEKSRLLSDRFSAERPKGSFSTLEIQRTEQGDSAMYLCASSLRRTGGETQYFGPGTRLLVL.